This section outlines one T cell receptor beta chain sequence together with its context. The antigen remains unidentified. From germline, CDR1 is MNHEY and CDR2 SVGAGI. The CDR3 has 15 residues. Between the trimmed V and J ends, which lost 2 bases and 3 bases, there was a span of 11 bases. This sample stems from a study of Graves' ophthalmopathy and Graves' hyperthyroidism. Study at large: Cases classed as stable hyperthyroidism had no ophthalmopathy within 18 months of follow-up. Study outcomes and limitations: Blood samples also showed most expanded thyroid clonotypes exceeding 0.001 frequency. Sensitivity of roughly 88% and specificity of around 80% were achieved when a 13-signature model separated ophthalmopathy from stable hyperthyroidism.

Using RNA transcripts, the TCR beta CDR3 regions were amplified. Second-round multiplex PCR followed a first-round RT-PCR using HTBI primers. TCRdb re-analysed the multiplex PCR reads in MiXCR, keeping a single row per CDR3 protein. The data contain around 1.1 million distinct CDR3 sequences, approximately 35% of them singletons. The sequence was collected from an adult man with Graves' hyperthyroidism. Input material: peripheral blood or thyroid tissue (not recorded which). The chain has TRBV6-5 and TRBJ1-5; D perhaps matches TRBD1 (6 bases). CDR3 sequence reads: CASSYRGLFNQPQHF. CDR3 in DNA: TGTGCCAGCAGTTACCGGGGGCTATTCAATCAGCCCCAGCATTTT.